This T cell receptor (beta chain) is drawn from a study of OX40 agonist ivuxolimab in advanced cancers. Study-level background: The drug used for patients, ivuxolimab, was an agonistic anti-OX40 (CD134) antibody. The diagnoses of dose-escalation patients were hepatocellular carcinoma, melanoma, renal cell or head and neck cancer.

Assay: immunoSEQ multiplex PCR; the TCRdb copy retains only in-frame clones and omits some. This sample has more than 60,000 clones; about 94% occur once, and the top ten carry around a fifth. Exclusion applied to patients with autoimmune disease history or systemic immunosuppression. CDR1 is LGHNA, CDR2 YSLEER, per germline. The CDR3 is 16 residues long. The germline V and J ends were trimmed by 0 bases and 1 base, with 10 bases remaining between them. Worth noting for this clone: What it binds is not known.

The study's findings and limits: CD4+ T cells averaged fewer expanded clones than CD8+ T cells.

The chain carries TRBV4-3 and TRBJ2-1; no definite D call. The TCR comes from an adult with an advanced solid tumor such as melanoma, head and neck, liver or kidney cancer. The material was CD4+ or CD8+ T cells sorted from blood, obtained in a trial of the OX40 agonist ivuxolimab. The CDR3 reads CASSQEYLVSYNEQFF. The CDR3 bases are TGCGCCAGCAGCCAAGAGTATCTAGTATCCTACAATGAGCAGTTCTTC.